These T cell receptor beta chains were read from a single sample in a study of molecular identifiers for immune sequencing clone quantification. Each CDR3 protein is one row after TCRdb ran MiXCR on the PCR reads. The table records 400,000 to 600,000 distinct CDR3 sequences, roughly a fifth of them present only once. Sequencing used naive CD8+ T cells from blood, with Jurkat cell RNA spiked in. These receptor sequences come from a human donor in good health. Some libraries in this study had Jurkat cell RNA spiked in. Both conserved end residues are part of each CDR3. Fields, in order: D gene, J gene, clone size, V gene, CDR3 protein, CDR3 DNA. A D gene is named only where the DNA matches it firmly. Clone size is shown for a subset of rows, as once, few, many or a class of expanded clone.

NA	TRBJ2-7	NA	TRBV27	CASSSADRPYEQYF	TGTGCCAGCAGTTCCGCGGACAGACCCTACGAGCAGTACTTC
TRBD2	TRBJ2-3	many	TRBV9	CASGPGLVSDTQYF	TGTGCCAGCGGCCCGGGACTAGTCTCAGATACGCAGTATTTT
TRBD2	TRBJ2-6	few	TRBV20-1	CSAGGVTGANVLTF	TGCAGTGCTGGGGGGGTTACTGGGGCCAACGTCCTGACTTTC
TRBD2	TRBJ2-3	many	TRBV19	CASRPRAGVIPDTQYF	TGTGCCAGTAGACCCCGCGCGGGGGTGATCCCAGATACGCAGTATTTT
NA	TRBJ2-1	NA	TRBV27	CASSLLFAASYNEQFF	TGTGCCAGCAGTTTATTATTCGCGGCGTCCTACAATGAGCAGTTCTTC
NA	TRBJ2-2	NA	TRBV29-1	CSAQLTVSGELFF	TGCAGCGCACAACTTACAGTGTCCGGGGAGCTGTTTTTT
NA	TRBJ1-1	many	TRBV29-1	CSVEETANTEAFF	TGCAGCGTTGAAGAAACAGCGAACACTGAAGCTTTCTTT
NA	TRBJ2-7	NA	TRBV3-1	CASSQALGMAAYEQYF	TGTGCCAGCAGCCAAGCCTTGGGTATGGCGGCCTACGAGCAGTACTTC
NA	TRBJ2-6	many	TRBV15	CATSRPKTSSGANVLTF	TGTGCCACCAGCAGACCGAAAACCTCCTCTGGGGCCAACGTCCTGACTTTC
TRBD1	TRBJ1-1	NA	TRBV7-9	CASSNDRVPEASF	TGTGCCAGCAGCAACGACAGGGTCCCTGAAGCTTCCTTT
TRBD1	TRBJ2-7	many	TRBV5-4	CASSPTGGTYEQYF	TGTGCCAGCAGCCCAACAGGGGGCACCTACGAGCAGTACTTC
TRBD2	TRBJ2-5	NA	TRBV3-1	CASSQESGGETQYF	TGTGCCAGCAGCCAAGAAAGCGGGGGGGAGACCCAGTACTTC
TRBD2	TRBJ2-3	many	TRBV6-6	CASILTAGGPDTQYF	TGTGCCAGCATTCTAACGGCGGGAGGGCCAGATACGCAGTATTTT
TRBD1	TRBJ2-7	few	TRBV6-5	CASSTLGTGIHEQYF	TGTGCCAGCAGTACCTTAGGGACAGGGATCCACGAGCAGTACTTC
NA	TRBJ2-1	NA	TRBV18	CASSPAGVGEQFF	TGTGCCAGCTCCCCCGCAGGGGTTGGTGAGCAGTTCTTC
NA	TRBJ1-1	many	TRBV6-5	CASSYGKNTEAFF	TGTGCCAGCAGTTACGGGAAGAACACTGAAGCTTTCTTT
NA	TRBJ2-7	NA	TRBV12-3/TRBV12-4	CASSLSVGDTCEQYF	TGTGCCAGCAGTTTATCAGTTGGGGACACCTGCGAGCAGTACTTC
NA	TRBJ1-4	few	TRBV28	CASTRVSEKLFF	TGTGCCAGCACCAGGGTTAGTGAAAAACTGTTTTTT
NA	TRBJ1-1	many	TRBV5-5	CASSPGAPGTEAFF	TGTGCCAGCAGCCCGGGGGCTCCCGGGACTGAAGCTTTCTTT
NA	TRBJ2-7	many	TRBV20-1	CSAPGPTAEQYF	TGCAGTGCCCCGGGACCGACTGCCGAGCAGTACTTC
TRBD2	TRBJ2-7	NA	TRBV6-5	CASSPTSVDYEQYF	TGTGCCAGCAGTCCGACTAGCGTCGATTACGAGCAGTACTTC
TRBD1	TRBJ1-1	few	TRBV12-3/TRBV12-4	CASMDPHGTGPEAFF	TGTGCCAGCATGGATCCTCACGGGACAGGGCCTGAAGCTTTCTTT
TRBD1	TRBJ2-7	few	TRBV7-9	CASSSGQGSGYEQYF	TGTGCCAGCAGCTCCGGACAGGGCAGCGGCTACGAGCAGTACTTC
NA	TRBJ2-7	many	TRBV2	CASRGGDSYEQYF	TGTGCCAGCAGAGGAGGGGACAGCTACGAGCAGTACTTC
TRBD2	TRBJ2-3	NA	TRBV14	CASSQDFGLAESTDTQYF	TGTGCCAGCAGCCAAGATTTTGGGCTAGCGGAGAGCACAGATACGCAGTATTTT
TRBD1	TRBJ2-1	NA	TRBV6-6	CATKIPGTAESNEQFF	TGTGCCACCAAAATCCCCGGGACAGCAGAAAGCAATGAGCAGTTCTTC